Reported below is one T cell receptor beta chain. Data came from immunoSEQ multiplex PCR; TCRdb stores just in-frame clones and leaves some out. The sample contains about 200,000 clones, roughly 86% of which appear only once. The data belong to a study of blood T cell repertoires in COVID-19. This CDR3 has 15 residues. CDR1 is DFQATT, CDR2 SNEGSKA, per germline (reference sequence). Trimming removed 3 bases from V and 1 base from J; junction bases left unmatched: 5. The sample consisted of PBMCs or T cells enriched from blood (not recorded which). This chain links TRBV20-1 with TRBJ2-3, with TRBD2 matching over 9 bases. The TCR originated in a man aged 35-49 years with acute COVID-19. The CDR3 sequence: CSASQREVGTDTQYF. In DNA, the CDR3 is TGCAGTGCTAGTCAGCGGGAGGTGGGCACAGATACGCAGTATTTT.